Listed below are T cell receptor beta chains from one sample, sequenced in a study of cytotoxic CD8 clonotypes in ibrutinib-treated CLL. The assay was immunoSEQ multiplex PCR, and TCRdb's table has in-frame clones only and misses some. The sample carries tens of thousands of clones, approximately 70% recorded once. The source material was PBMCs, sampled after 12 months of ibrutinib treatment. These receptors came from a human donor with chronic lymphocytic leukemia. CDR3s leave out the opening cysteine and the closing phenylalanine or tryptophan. Each record gives: V gene, J gene, CDR3 length, CDR3 protein.

TRBV19,TRBJ1-4,12,ASSIPGGPEKLF
TRBV27,TRBJ2-2,14,ASSFYRVAGTGELF
TRBV6-5,TRBJ1-6,11,ASSYIQNSPLH
TRBV6-6,TRBJ1-4,12,ASRDRENSEKLF
TRBV19,TRBJ1-1,10,ASSIRTAEAF
TRBV6-6,TRBJ2-1,13,ASMEAINIYNEQF
TRBV11-2,TRBJ2-1,14,ASSPRLAGGSNEQF
TRBV30,TRBJ1-2,13,AWSEGSDRMYGYT
TRBV9,TRBJ1-2,10,ASSVGGYGYT
TRBV10-3,TRBJ2-1,14,AISGTSGGAYNEQF
TRBV12-5,TRBJ1-5,10,ASGPGDQPQH
TRBV7-3,TRBJ2-1,10,ASSYREGEQF
TRBV18,TRBJ2-2,13,ASSPRATLARELF
TRBV30,TRBJ2-3,10,AWSAGGDTQY
TRBV28,TRBJ2-7,13,ASSFASLRSYEQY
TRBV19,TRBJ1-2,12,ASSLRVRSYGYT
TRBV19,TRBJ2-2,11,ASVRGRAGELF
TRBV19,TRBJ1-2,11,ASQVGINYGYT
TRBV4-1,TRBJ2-1,13,ASSQGGGLRLEQF
TRBV7-9,TRBJ1-5,12,ASSALDREEPQH
TRBV19,TRBJ1-1,13,ASSIQAGGLTEAF
TRBV27,TRBJ1-4,11,ASSVVVNEKLF
TRBV19,TRBJ1-2,12,ASSISVSNYGYT
TRBV7-9,TRBJ2-2,13,ASSLTSGNTGELF
TRBV10-3,TRBJ1-1,12,AISESTGITEAF
TRBV7-6,TRBJ2-7,11,ASSLGVRYEQY
TRBV2,TRBJ2-2,12,AQRAQGRPGELF
TRBV18,TRBJ1-1,12,ASTENRQNTEAF
TRBV15,TRBJ2-4,10,ATSPNKNIQY
TRBV9,TRBJ1-1,13,ASSAGQGASTEAF
TRBV7-9,TRBJ1-3,14,ASSLAGAFSGNTIY
TRBV4-2,TRBJ2-2,17,ASSQERASGGQNTGELF
TRBV6-5,TRBJ1-6,11,ASSWDWNSPLH
TRBV4-1,TRBJ2-7,13,ASSQGRGLSYEQY
TRBV6-5,TRBJ1-2,13,ASSYSKGFKHGYT
TRBV2,TRBJ2-3,12,ASLVGLTADTQY
TRBV5-5,TRBJ1-6,14,ASSSRRGDGNSPLH
TRBV13,TRBJ1-2,14,ASSVWVGQNYRGYT
TRBV11-2,TRBJ1-5,11,ASSSQGRQPQH
TRBV15,TRBJ1-2,11,ATSSWRDLSYT
TRBV28,TRBJ1-2,12,ASSLVPGYYGYT
TRBV19,TRBJ2-5,13,ASSIRGPGTGTQY
TRBV7-2,TRBJ1-3,13,ASSLDRARGNTIY
TRBV7-2,TRBJ2-1,13,ASGAGLRLANEQF
TRBV5-6,TRBJ1-1,12,ASSTGPLNTEAF
TRBV6-4,TRBJ2-5,11,ATSTGAWKTQY
TRBV30,TRBJ2-6,12,AWSLLSGANVLT
TRBV5-1,TRBJ1-3,14,ASSLQGAAAGNTIY
TRBV28,TRBJ1-2,10,ASSSGNYGYT
TRBV2,TRBJ1-2,11,ASSHTGVYGYT
TRBV28,TRBJ2-5,14,ASSSPGQPNQETQY
TRBV29-1,TRBJ2-7,10,SVGDRDYEQY
TRBV15,TRBJ2-5,13,ATSRGTGDQETQY
TRBV9,TRBJ2-3,15,ASSPLLGRVGLDTQY
TRBV28,TRBJ2-2,10,ASSSVGRQLF
TRBV29-1,TRBJ1-1,11,SVDRVRGTEAF